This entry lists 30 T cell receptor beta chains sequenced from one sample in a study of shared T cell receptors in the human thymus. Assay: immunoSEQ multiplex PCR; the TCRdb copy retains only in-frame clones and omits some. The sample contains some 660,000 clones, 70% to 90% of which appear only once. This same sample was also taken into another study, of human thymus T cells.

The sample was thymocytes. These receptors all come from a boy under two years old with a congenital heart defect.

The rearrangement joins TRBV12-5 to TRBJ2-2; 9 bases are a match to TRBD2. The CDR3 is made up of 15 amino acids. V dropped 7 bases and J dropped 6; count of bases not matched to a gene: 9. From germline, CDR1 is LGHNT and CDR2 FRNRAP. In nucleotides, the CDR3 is TGTGCTAGTGTGAAGGCGGGAGGGCCGGCCGGGGAGCTGTTTTTT. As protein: CASVKAGGPAGELFF.

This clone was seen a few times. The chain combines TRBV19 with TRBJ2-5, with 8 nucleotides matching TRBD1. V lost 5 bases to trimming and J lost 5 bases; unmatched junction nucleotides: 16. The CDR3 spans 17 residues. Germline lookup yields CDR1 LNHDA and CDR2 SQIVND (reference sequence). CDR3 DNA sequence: TGTGCCAGTAGTCCGCAGGGTTGGACAGGGAAAGGGGAGACCCAGTACTTC. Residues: CASSPQGWTGKGETQYF.

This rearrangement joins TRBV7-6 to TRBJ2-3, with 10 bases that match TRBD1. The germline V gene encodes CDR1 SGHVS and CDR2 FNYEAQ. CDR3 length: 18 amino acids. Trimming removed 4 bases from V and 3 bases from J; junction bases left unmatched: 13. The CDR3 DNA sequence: TGTGCCAGCAGCTCGCAGGCAAGCTGGACAGGGGGGACAGATACGCAGTATTTT. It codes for CASSSQASWTGGTDTQYF.

CDR3 sequence reads: CASSLISHYSYEQYF. CDR3 nucleotides: TGTGCCAGCAGCTTAATCTCGCACTACTCCTACGAGCAGTACTTC. The V and J genes are TRBV7-8 and TRBJ2-7; D is ambiguous. V lost 2 bases, J lost 0 bases, and 11 bases lay in between. Germline V CDR1 and CDR2: SGHVS, FQNEAQ. The CDR3 runs 15 residues. The variable domain in full, with the rest retrieved from reference TRBV7-8 and TRBJ2-7, is GAGVSQSPRYKVAKRGQDVALRCDPISGHVSLFWYQQALGQGPEFLTYFQNEAQLDKSGLPSDRFFAERPEGSVSTLKIQRTQQEDSAVYLCASSLISHYSYEQYFGPGTRLTVT.

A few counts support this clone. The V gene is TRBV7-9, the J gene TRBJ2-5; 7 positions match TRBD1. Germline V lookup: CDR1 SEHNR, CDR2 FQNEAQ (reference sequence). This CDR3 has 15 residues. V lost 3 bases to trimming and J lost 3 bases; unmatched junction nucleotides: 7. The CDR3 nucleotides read TGTGCCAGCAGCTTCTCCCCGGGACAGAAAGAGACCCAGTACTTC. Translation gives CASSFSPGQKETQYF. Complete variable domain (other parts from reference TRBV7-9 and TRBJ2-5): DTGVSQNPRHKITKRGQNVTFRCDPISEHNRLYWYRQTLGQGPEFLTYFQNEAQLEKSRLLSDRFSAERPKGSFSTLEIQRTEQGDSAMYLCASSFSPGQKETQYFGPGTRLLVL.

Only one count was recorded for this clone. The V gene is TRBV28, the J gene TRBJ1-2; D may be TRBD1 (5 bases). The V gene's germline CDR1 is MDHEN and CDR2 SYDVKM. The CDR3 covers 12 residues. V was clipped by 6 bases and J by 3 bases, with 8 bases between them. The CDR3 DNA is TGTGCCAGCAGGCAGGGTTACTATGGCTACACCTTC. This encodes CASRQGYYGYTF.

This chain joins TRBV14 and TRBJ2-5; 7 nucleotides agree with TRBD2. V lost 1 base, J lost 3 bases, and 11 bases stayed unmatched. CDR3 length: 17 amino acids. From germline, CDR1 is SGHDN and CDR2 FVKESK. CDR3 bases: TGTGCCAGCAGCCAAGCAACACTAGCGACAGACAAAGAGACCCAGTACTTC. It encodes CASSQATLATDKETQYF.

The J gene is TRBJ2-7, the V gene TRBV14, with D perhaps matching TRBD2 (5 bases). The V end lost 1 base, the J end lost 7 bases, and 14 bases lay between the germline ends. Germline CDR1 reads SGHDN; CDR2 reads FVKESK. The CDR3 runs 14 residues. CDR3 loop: CASSQGQRPGEQYF. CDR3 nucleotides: TGTGCCAGCAGCCAAGGTCAGCGTCCGGGGGAGCAGTACTTC.

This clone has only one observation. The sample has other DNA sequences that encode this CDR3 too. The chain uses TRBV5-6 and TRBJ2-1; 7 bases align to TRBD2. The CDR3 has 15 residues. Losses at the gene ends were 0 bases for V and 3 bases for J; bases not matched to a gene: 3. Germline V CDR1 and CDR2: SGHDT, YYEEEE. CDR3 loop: CASSLGLAGYNEQFF. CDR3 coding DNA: TGTGCCAGCAGCTTGGGACTAGCAGGCTACAATGAGCAGTTCTTC.

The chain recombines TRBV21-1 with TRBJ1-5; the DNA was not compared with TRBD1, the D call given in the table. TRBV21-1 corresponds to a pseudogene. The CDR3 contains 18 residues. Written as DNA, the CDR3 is TGTGCCAGCAGCAAAGTGAGACAGGCGCGTTATAGCAATCAGCCCCAGCATTTT. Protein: CASSKVRQARYSNQPQHF.

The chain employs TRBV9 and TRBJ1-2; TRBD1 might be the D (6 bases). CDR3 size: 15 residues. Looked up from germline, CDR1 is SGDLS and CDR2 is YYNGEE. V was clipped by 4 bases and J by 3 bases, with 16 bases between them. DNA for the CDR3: TGTGCCAGCAGCAGCCCACAGGGCTACGACTATGGCTACACCTTC. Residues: CASSSPQGYDYGYTF.

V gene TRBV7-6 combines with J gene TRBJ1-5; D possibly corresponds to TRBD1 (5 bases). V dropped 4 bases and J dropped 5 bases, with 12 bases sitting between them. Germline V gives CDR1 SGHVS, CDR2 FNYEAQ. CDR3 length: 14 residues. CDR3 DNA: TGTGCCAGCAGCTGGGGGGGTGTCGATCAGCCCCAGCATTTT. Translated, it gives CASSWGGVDQPQHF.

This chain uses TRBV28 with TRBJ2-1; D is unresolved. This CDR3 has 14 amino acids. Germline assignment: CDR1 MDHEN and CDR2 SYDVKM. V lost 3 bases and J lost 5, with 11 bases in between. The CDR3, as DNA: TGTGCCAGCAGTTTCGCAGGAATTAACAATGAGCAGTTCTTC. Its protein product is CASSFAGINNEQFF. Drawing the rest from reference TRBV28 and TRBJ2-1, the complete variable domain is DVKVTQSSRYLVKRTGEKVFLECVQDMDHENMFWYRQDPGLGLRLIYFSYDVKMKEKGDIPEGYSVSREKKERFSLILESASTNQTSMYLCASSFAGINNEQFFGPGTRLTVL.

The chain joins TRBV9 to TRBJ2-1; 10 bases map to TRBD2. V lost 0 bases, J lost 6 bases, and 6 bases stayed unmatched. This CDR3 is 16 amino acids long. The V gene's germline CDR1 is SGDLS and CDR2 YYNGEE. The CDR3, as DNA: TGTGCCAGCAGCGTAGATCGTCTAGCGGGAGTCAATGAGCAGTTCTTC. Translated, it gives CASSVDRLAGVNEQFF.

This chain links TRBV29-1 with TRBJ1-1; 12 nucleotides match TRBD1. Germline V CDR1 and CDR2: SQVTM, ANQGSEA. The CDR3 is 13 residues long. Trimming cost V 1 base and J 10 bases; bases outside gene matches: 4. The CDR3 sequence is CSVEARDRGRAFF. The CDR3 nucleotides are TGCAGCGTTGAAGCTCGGGACAGGGGGCGAGCTTTCTTT.

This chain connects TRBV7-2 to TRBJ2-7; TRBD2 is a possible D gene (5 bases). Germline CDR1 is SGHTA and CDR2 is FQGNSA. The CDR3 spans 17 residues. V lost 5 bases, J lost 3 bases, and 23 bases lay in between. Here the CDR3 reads CASSLRHRDPISYEQYF. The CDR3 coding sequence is TGTGCCAGCAGCCTGAGACACCGGGATCCAATCAGCTACGAGCAGTACTTC.

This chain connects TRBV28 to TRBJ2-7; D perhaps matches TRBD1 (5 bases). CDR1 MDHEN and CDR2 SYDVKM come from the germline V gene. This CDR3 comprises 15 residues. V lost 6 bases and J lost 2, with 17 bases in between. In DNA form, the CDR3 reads TGTGCCAGCAGGCTGGGCGGACAACAGCCCTACGAGCAGTACTTC. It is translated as CASRLGGQQPYEQYF. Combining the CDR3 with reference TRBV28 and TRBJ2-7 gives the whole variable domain DVKVTQSSRYLVKRTGEKVFLECVQDMDHENMFWYRQDPGLGLRLIYFSYDVKMKEKGDIPEGYSVSREKKERFSLILESASTNQTSMYLCASRLGGQQPYEQYFGPGTRLTVT.

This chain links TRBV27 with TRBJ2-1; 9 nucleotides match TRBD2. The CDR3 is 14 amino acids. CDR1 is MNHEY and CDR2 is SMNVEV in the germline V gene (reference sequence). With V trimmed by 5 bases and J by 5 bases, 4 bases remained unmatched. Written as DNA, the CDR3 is TGTGCCAGCAGTATAGCGGGAGCCGACAATGAGCAGTTCTTC. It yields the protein CASSIAGADNEQFF.

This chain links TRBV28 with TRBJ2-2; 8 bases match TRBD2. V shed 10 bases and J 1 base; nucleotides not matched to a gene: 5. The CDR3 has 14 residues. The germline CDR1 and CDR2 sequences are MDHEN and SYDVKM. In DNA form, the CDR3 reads TGTGCCATCGGGGGGGGCCTGAACACCGGGGAGCTGTTTTTT. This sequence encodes CAIGGGLNTGELFF.

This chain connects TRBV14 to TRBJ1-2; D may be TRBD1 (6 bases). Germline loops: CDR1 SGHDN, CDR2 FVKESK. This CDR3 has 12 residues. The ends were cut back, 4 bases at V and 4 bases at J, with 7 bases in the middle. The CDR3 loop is CASSRQAYGYTF. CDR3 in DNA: TGTGCCAGCAGCCGACAGGCCTATGGCTACACCTTC.

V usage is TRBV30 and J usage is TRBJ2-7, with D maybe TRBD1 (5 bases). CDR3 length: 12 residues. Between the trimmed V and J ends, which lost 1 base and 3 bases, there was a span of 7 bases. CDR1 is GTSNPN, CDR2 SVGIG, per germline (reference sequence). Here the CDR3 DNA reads TGTGCCTGGAGTGGACAGATCTACGAGCAGTACTTC. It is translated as CAWSGQIYEQYF.

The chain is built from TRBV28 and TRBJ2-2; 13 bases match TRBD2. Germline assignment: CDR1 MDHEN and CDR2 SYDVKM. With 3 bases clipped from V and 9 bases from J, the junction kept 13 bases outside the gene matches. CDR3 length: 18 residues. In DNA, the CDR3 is TGTGCCAGCAGTTTGTCAAAAACGGGACTAGCGGGGACCTGGGAGCTGTTTTTT. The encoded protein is CASSLSKTGLAGTWELFF.

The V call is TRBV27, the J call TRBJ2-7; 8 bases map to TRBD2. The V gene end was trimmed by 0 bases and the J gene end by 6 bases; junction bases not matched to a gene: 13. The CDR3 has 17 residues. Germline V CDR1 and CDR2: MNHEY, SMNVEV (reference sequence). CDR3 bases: TGTGCCAGCAGTTTATCCCTATTGGCGGGGGGCCCAGGCGAGCAGTACTTC. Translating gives CASSLSLLAGGPGEQYF.

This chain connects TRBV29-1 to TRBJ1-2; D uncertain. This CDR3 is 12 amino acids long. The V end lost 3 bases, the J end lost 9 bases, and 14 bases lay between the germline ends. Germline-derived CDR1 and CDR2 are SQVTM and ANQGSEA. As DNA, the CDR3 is TGCAGCGTTGATTCGGCAGGTCTCCGCTACACCTTC. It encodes CSVDSAGLRYTF.

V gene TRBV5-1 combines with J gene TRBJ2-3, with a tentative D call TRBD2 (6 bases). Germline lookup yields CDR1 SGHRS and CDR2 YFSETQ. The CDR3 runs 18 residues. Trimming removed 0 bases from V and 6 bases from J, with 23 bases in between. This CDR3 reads CASSLVVGTPSLRDTQYF. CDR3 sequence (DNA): TGCGCCAGCAGCTTGGTGGTCGGGACTCCGAGTTTACGGGATACGCAGTATTTT.

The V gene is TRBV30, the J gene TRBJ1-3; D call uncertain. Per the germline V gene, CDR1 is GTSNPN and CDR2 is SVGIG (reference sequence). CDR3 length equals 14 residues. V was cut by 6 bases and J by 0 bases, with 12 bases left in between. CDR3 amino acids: CACQVDYSGNTIYF. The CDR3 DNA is TGTGCCTGTCAGGTCGACTACTCTGGAAACACCATATATTTT.

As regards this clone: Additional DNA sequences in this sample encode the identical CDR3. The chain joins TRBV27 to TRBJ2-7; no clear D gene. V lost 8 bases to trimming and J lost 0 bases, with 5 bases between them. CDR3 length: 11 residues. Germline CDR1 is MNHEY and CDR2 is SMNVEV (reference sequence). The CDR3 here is CASRSSYEQYF. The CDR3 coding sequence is TGTGCCAGCCGCAGCTCCTACGAGCAGTACTTC.

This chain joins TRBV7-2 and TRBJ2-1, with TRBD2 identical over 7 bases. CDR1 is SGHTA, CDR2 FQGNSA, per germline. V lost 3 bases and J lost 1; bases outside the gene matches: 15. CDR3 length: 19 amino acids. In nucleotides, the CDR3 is TGTGCCAGCAGCTTTGATTGGAGTGAGTGGACTAGTTCCTACAATGAGCAGTTCTTC. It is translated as CASSFDWSEWTSSYNEQFF.

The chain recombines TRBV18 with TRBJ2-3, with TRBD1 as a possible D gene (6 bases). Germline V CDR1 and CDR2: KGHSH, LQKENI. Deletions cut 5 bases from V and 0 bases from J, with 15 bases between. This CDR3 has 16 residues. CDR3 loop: CASSTLGGGSTDTQYF. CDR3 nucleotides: TGTGCCAGCTCAACCTTAGGGGGTGGCAGCACAGATACGCAGTATTTT.

Here the CDR3 DNA reads TGCGCCAGCAGAACCCTGAGCTCCTACAATGAGCAGTTCTTC. Translating gives CASRTLSSYNEQFF. This rearrangement joins TRBV5-1 to TRBJ2-1; D gene uncertain. Per the germline V gene, CDR1 is SGHRS and CDR2 is YFSETQ. The CDR3 spans 14 residues. V lost 5 bases and J lost 0, with 9 bases in between.